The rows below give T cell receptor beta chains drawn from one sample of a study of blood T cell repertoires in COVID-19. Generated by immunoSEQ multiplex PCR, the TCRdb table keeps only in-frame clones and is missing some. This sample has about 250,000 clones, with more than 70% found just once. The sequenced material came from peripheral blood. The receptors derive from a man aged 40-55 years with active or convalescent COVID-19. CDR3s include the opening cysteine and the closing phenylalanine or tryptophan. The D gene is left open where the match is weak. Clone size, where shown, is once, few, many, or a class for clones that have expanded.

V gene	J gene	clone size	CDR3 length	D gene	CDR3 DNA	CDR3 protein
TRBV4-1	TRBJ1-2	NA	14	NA	TGCGCCAGCAGCCCACCTGGCAGGGGCTATGGCTACACCTTC	CASSPPGRGYGYTF
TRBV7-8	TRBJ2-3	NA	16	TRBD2	TGTGCCAGCAGCCCGTGGAGCGGGAGCGGCACAGATACGCAGTATTTT	CASSPWSGSGTDTQYF
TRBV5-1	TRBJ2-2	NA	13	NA	TGCGCCAGCAGCCCAGATTACACCGGGGAGCTGTTTTTT	CASSPDYTGELFF
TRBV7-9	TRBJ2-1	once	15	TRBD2	TGTGCCAGCAGTCTACTCACTAGCGGGAGCAAAGAGCAGTTCTTC	CASSLLTSGSKEQFF
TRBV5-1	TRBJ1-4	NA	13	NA	TGCGCCAGCAGTACCTCGGCTAATGAAAAACTGTTTTTT	CASSTSANEKLFF
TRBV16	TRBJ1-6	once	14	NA	TGTGCCAGCAGCCAATCAACAGCAAATTCACCCCTCCACTTT	CASSQSTANSPLHF
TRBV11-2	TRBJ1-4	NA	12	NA	TGTGCCAGCAGCCCACAGAGTGAAAAACTGTTTTTT	CASSPQSEKLFF
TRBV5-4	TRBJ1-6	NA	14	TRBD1	TGTGCCAGCAGTCGGGGACAGCAAAATTCACCCCTCCACTTT	CASSRGQQNSPLHF
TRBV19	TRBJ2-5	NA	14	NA	TGTGCCAGTAGTGCTGGACAGAGTTTGCAGACCCAGTACTTC	CASSAGQSLQTQYF
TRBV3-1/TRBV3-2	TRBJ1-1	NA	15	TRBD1	TGTGCCAGCAGCCAAGATGCCCGGACAGGAGTTAAAGCTTTCTTT	CASSQDARTGVKAFF
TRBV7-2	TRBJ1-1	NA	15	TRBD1	TGTGCCAGCAGCATACCCCGGGACAGGGGAACTGAAGCTTTCTTT	CASSIPRDRGTEAFF
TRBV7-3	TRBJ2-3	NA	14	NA	TGTGCCAGCAGCTTATCCTATAGCGCAGATACGCAGTATTTT	CASSLSYSADTQYF
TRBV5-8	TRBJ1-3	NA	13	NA	TGTGCCAGCAGCTTCCGCAGTGGAAACACCATATATTTT	CASSFRSGNTIYF
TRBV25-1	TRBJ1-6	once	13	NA	TGTGCCAGCAGTCTTCTATATAATTCACCCCTCCACTTT	CASSLLYNSPLHF
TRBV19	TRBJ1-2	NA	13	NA	TGTGCCAGTAGCCCACAGGGCATTTTGAGCTACACCTTC	CASSPQGILSYTF
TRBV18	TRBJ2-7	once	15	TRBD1	TGTGCCAGCTCACCGAGGACAGGGCGCCCCTACGAGCAGTACTTC	CASSPRTGRPYEQYF
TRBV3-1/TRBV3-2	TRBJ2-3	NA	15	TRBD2	TGTGCCAGCAGACGGGGGACTAGCGTGGGAGATACGCAGTATTTT	CASRRGTSVGDTQYF
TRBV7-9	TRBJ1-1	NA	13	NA	TGTGCCAGCAGCCTAACAGGTAACACTGAAGCTTTCTTT	CASSLTGNTEAFF
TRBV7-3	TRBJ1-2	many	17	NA	TGTGCCAGCAGCCCGTCTCCGGTTGGCGGGTCTAACTATGGCTACACCTTC	CASSPSPVGGSNYGYTF
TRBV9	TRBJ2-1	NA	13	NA	TGTGCCAGCAGCGCTGGAGTCTACAATGAGCAGTTCTTC	CASSAGVYNEQFF
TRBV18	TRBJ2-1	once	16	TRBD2	TGTGCCAGCTCGGTGTCCAGCGGGAGCAGTTACAATGAGCAGTTCTTC	CASSVSSGSSYNEQFF
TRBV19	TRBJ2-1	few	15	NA	TGTGCCAGTATGTTTGGGACTTCCCCCCTAGGTGAGCAGTTCTTC	CASMFGTSPLGEQFF
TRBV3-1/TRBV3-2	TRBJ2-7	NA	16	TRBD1	TGTGCCAGCAGCCAAGGGGGACAGGGAGGCTCCTACGAGCAGTACTTC	CASSQGGQGGSYEQYF
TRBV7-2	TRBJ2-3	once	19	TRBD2	TGTGCCAGCAGCCCGCCGGGACTAGCGGGGGCTAAAACCAGAGATACGCAGTATTTT	CASSPPGLAGAKTRDTQYF
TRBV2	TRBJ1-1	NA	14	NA	TGTGCCAGCAGTGATGAGGGGGGGGGCACTGAAGCTTTCTTT	CASSDEGGGTEAFF
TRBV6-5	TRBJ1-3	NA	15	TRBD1	TGTGCCAGCAGTTACGGAGGGACAGGCGGAAACACCATATATTTT	CASSYGGTGGNTIYF
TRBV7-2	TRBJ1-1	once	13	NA	TGTGCCAGCAGCTTAGACAGGGCGTTTGAAGCTTTCTTT	CASSLDRAFEAFF
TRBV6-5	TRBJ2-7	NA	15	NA	TGTGCCAGCAGTTACTCCCGGACAGTTGGAAACGAGCAGTACTTC	CASSYSRTVGNEQYF
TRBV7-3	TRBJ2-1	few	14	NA	TGTGCCAGCAGCTTATCCGGCTCCTACAATGAGCAGTTCTTC	CASSLSGSYNEQFF
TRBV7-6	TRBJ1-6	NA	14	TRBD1	TGTGCCAGCAGCTTGACAGGGGGCGGATCACCCCTCCACTTT	CASSLTGGGSPLHF
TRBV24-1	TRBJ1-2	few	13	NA	TGTGCCACCAGCGCCAGGGGAGCGAATGGCTACACCTTC	CATSARGANGYTF
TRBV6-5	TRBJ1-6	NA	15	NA	TGTGCCAGCAGTTACGGGGGGGGCAGGGATTCACCCCTCCACTTT	CASSYGGGRDSPLHF
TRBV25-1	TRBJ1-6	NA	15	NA	TGTGCCAGCAGTGAATGGGGAGGGGTGAGTTCACCCCTCCACTTT	CASSEWGGVSSPLHF
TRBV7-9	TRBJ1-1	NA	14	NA	TGTGCCAGCAGCCCCAGACGAGAGGACACTGAAGCTTTCTTT	CASSPRREDTEAFF
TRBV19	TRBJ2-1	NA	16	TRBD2	TGTGCCAGTAGTATCGGAGCGGGAGGCATGTACAATGAGCAGTTCTTC	CASSIGAGGMYNEQFF
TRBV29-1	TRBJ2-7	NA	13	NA	TGCAGCGTTACCGGGGGACGGCCCTACGAGCAGTACTTC	CSVTGGRPYEQYF
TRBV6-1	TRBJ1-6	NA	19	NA	TGTGCCAGCAGTGAAGGAAGTTGGGTAGAACAGAGCTTTAATTCACCCCTCCACTTT	CASSEGSWVEQSFNSPLHF
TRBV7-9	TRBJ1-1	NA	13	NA	TGTGCCAGCAGCGAGACAGGCGGCACTGAAGCTTTCTTT	CASSETGGTEAFF
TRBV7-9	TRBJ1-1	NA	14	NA	TGTGCCAGCAGCCAATACCCAGTGAACACTGAAGCTTTCTTT	CASSQYPVNTEAFF
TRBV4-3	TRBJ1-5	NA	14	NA	TGCGCCAGCAGCCAAGATTGGGGGGATCAGCCCCAGCATTTT	CASSQDWGDQPQHF
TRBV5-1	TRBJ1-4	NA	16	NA	TGCGCCAGCAGCTTGGCCTCGGCGGGGCAATATGAAAAACTGTTTTTT	CASSLASAGQYEKLFF
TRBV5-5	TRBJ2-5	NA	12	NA	TGTGCCAGCAGCTTGCGGGAAGAGACCCAGTACTTC	CASSLREETQYF
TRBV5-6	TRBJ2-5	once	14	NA	TGTGCCAGCAGCTTTCTTGGGGAGCAAGAGACCCAGTACTTC	CASSFLGEQETQYF
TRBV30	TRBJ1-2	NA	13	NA	TGTGCCTGGAGTGCGTCAGGAAAACTGGGCTACACCTTC	CAWSASGKLGYTF
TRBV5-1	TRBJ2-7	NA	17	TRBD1	TGCGCCAGCAGCCCGGTCCCGGGACAGGGTCCCTCTTCGGAGCAGTACTTC	CASSPVPGQGPSSEQYF
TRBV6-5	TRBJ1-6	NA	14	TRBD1	TGTGCCAGCACTATCCAGGGGGTGGGGTCACCCCTCCACTTT	CASTIQGVGSPLHF
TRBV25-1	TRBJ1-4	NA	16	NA	TGTGCCAGCAGGGGGGGGGAGGGCCCGGAAGGGGAAAAACTGTTTTTT	CASRGGEGPEGEKLFF
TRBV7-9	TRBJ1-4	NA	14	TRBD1	TGTGCCAGCAGCCAGGGACAGGGTAATGAAAAACTGTTTTTT	CASSQGQGNEKLFF
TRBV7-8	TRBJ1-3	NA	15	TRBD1	TGTGCCAGCAGCACACGACAGGGCGGCCCCAACACCATATATTTT	CASSTRQGGPNTIYF
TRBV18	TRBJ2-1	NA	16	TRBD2	TGTGCCAGCTCACCACCAGGAGCGGGGGGGCAGGTTGAGCAGTTCTTC	CASSPPGAGGQVEQFF
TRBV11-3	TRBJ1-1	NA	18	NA	TGTGCCAGCAGCCCCCGATGGACCCCTGACAGAGAGAACACTGAAGCTTTCTTT	CASSPRWTPDRENTEAFF
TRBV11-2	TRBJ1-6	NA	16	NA	TGTGCCAGCAGCTTAGCCCCTTTGGTGAGGAATTCACCCCTCCACTTT	CASSLAPLVRNSPLHF